This T cell receptor beta chain was obtained from a study of T cells in Graves' hyperthyroidism and ophthalmopathy. Study-level points and caveats: Most clonotypes expanded in thyroid above 0.001 were likewise present in blood.

RNA transcripts provided the source from which TCR beta CDR3 regions were amplified. The TCR CDR3 was amplified in a first-round RT-PCR using the HTBI primer set. TCRdb reprocessed the multiplex PCR reads via MiXCR and lists one record per CDR3 protein. The table includes some 570,000 distinct CDR3 sequences, 13% to 15% detected once. Ophthalmopathy patients had moderate-to-severe active disease, CAS ≥3, NOSPECS ≥4, and disease duration under 3 months. Diagnoses rested on clinical symptoms, serum thyroxine and TRAb, thyroid ultrasound and orbital computed tomography. Using roughly 9.4 ml of fresh peripheral blood, PBMCs were prepared. To note about this clonotype: Its specificity is unknown. This could be a read error, since a much larger clone is one nucleotide away.

Germline CDR1 reads DFQATT; CDR2 reads SNEGSKA (reference sequence). The CDR3 is 12 amino acids. The V and J ends lost 6 bases and 4 bases respectively, with 12 bases between them. The sample was blood. The chain links TRBV20-1 to TRBJ1-1; D is unresolved. This TCR was recovered from a young woman with Graves' ophthalmopathy. The CDR3 coding sequence is TGCAGTGCCCCGGTCCTTTGCACTGAAGCTTTCTTT. Translating gives CSAPVLCTEAFF.